This T cell receptor (beta chain) is drawn from a study of OX40 agonist ivuxolimab in advanced cancers. The ends lost 4 bases at V and 3 bases at J; junction bases unmatched: 11. The CDR3 has 16 amino acids. Looked up from germline, CDR1 is SGDLS and CDR2 is YYNGEE. The assay was immunoSEQ multiplex PCR, and TCRdb's table has in-frame clones only and misses some. This table has tens of thousands of clones, around 85% appearing once. The chain has TRBV9 and TRBJ1-2, with 8 bases identical to TRBD1. This sample comprised CD4+ or CD8+ T cells sorted from blood, obtained in a trial of the OX40 agonist ivuxolimab. The TCR was taken from an adult with an advanced solid tumor such as melanoma, head and neck, liver or kidney cancer. The CDR3 sequence is CASSPRTGRLYYGYTF. The CDR3 DNA follows: TGTGCCAGCAGCCCCCGGACAGGGAGGCTCTACTATGGCTACACCTTC.